This T cell receptor (beta chain) originates from a study of cytomegalovirus exposure and HLA in healthy donors. Overall study results and limits: Specificity of three CMV-associated chains for CMV antigens was verified in vitro. There were several of the most significant clusters that appeared linked to common viral pathogens in a later analysis. Highly shared sequence variants in one cluster were likely a sequencing artifact.

PCR amplification relied on 60 Vbeta primers (plus 13 Jbeta primers). Using immunoSEQ multiplex PCR, the repertoire was profiled, and TCRdb retains in-frame clones only, with some absent. This table has about 120,000 clones, 75% to 90% appearing once. Sampled while nominally healthy, donors likely had unrecorded immune exposures. Trimming stripped 3 bases from V and 5 bases from J, with 14 bases between. The CDR3 consists of 14 residues. Germline V gene data show CDR1 as SGHDN and CDR2 as FVKESK. This clone appeared once. The antigen is not known. Sequencing was done on a sample of PBMCs. The clonotype originates from a man aged 35 to 55 in good health and CMV-seronegative. V is TRBV14 and J is TRBJ2-7, with D maybe TRBD1 (6 bases). The CDR3 coding sequence is TGTGCCAGCAGCCACAGGGGTGCTCTCGACGAGCAGTACTTC. It encodes CASSHRGALDEQYF.